This T cell receptor (beta chain) was recorded in a study of cytomegalovirus exposure and HLA in healthy donors. This CDR3 is built from 15 residues. Germline V CDR1 and CDR2: LNHDA, SQIVND (reference sequence). V lost 4 bases and J 1 base, leaving 12 bases between the germline ends. 13 Jbeta primers and 60 Vbeta primers were used for the PCR. Data came from immunoSEQ multiplex PCR; TCRdb stores just in-frame clones and leaves some out. Here the sample spans about 87,000 clones, approximately 7.7% being singletons. Specimen: PBMCs. V gene TRBV19 combines with J gene TRBJ2-3; maybe TRBD1 (6 bases). The receptor comes from a man in his fifties in good health and CMV-seronegative. Written as DNA, the CDR3 is TGTGCCAGTAGTACACAGGGTGTAGGCACAGATACGCAGTATTTT. Amino acid sequence: CASSTQGVGTDTQYF. Together with reference TRBV19 and TRBJ2-3, the CDR3 gives the full variable domain: DGGITQSPKYLFRKEGQNVTLSCEQNLNHDAMYWYRQDPGQGLRLIYYSQIVNDFQKGDIAEGYSVSREKKESFPLTVTSAQKNPTAFYLCASSTQGVGTDTQYFGPGTRLTVL.